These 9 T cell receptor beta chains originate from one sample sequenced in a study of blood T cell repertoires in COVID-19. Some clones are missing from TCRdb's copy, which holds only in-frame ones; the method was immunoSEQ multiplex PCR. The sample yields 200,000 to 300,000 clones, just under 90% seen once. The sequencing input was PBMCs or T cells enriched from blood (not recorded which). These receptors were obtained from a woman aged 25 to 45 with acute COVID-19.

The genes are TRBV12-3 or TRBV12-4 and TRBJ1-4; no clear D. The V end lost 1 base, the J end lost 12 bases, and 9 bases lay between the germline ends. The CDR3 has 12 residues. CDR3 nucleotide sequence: TGTGCCAGCAGTTTAGTACCGACTGAACTGTTTTTT. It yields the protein CASSLVPTELFF.

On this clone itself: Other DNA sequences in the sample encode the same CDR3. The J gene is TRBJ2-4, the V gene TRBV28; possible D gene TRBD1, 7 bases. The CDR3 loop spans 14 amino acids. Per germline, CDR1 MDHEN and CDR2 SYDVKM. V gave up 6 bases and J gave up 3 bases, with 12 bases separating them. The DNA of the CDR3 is TGTGCCAGCAGCCCAGGGGGGAGCAAAAACATTCAGTACTTC. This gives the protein CASSPGGSKNIQYF. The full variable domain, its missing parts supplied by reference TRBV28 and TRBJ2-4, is DVKVTQSSRYLVKRTGEKVFLECVQDMDHENMFWYRQDPGLGLRLIYFSYDVKMKEKGDIPEGYSVSREKKERFSLILESASTNQTSMYLCASSPGGSKNIQYFGAGTRLSVL.

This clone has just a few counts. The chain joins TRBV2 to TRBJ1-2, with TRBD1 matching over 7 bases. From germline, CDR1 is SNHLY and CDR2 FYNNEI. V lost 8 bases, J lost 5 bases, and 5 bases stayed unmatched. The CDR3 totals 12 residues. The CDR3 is CASRDSLYGYTF. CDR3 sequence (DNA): TGTGCCAGCCGGGACAGCCTTTATGGCTACACCTTC. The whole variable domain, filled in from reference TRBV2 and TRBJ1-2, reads EPEVTQTPSHQVTQMGQEVILRCVPISNHLYFYWYRQILGQKVEFLVSFYNNEISEKSEIFDDQFSVERPDGSNFTLKIRSTKLEDSAMYFCASRDSLYGYTFGSGTRLTVV.

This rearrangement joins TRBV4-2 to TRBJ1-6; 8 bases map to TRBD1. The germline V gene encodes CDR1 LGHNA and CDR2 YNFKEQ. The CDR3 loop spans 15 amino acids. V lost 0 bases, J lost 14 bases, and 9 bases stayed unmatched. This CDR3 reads CASSQDDRGFVALHF. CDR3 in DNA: TGTGCCAGCAGCCAAGATGACAGGGGATTCGTGGCCCTCCACTTT.

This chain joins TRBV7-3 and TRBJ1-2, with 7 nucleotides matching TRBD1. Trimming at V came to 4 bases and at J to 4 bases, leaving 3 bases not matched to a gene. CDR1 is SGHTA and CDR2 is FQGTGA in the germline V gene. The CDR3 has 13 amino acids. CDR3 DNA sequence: TGTGCCAGCAGCTCAGGGGGAGGCTATGGCTACACCTTC. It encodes CASSSGGGYGYTF.

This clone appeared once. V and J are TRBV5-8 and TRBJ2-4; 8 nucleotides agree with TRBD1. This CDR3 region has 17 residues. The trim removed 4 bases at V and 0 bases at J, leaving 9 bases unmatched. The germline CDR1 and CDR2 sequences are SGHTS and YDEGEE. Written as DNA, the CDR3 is TGTGCCAGCAGCCAGAGACAGGGGCCTATAGCCAAAAACATTCAGTACTTC. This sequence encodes CASSQRQGPIAKNIQYF.

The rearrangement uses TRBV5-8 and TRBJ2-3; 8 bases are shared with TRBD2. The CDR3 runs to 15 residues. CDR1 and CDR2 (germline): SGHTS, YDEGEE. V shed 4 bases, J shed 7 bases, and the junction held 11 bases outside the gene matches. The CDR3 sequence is CASSQPGLVGYTQYF. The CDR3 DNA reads TGTGCCAGCAGCCAACCGGGACTAGTCGGGTATACGCAGTATTTT.

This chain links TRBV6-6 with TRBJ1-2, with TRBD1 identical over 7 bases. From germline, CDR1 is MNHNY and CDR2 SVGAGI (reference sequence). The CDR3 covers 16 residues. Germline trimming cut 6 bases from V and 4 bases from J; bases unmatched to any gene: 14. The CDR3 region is CASRERPGQNIYGYTF. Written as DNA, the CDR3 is TGTGCCAGCAGGGAGAGGCCGGGACAGAACATCTATGGCTACACCTTC.

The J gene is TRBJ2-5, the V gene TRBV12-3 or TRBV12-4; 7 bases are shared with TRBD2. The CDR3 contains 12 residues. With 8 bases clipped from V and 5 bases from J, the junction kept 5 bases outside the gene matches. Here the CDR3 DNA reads TGTGCCAGCGGACTAGTAATGGAGACCCAGTACTTC. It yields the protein CASGLVMETQYF.